This T cell receptor beta chain was identified during a study of T and B cells in COVID-19 patients. Study conclusions and caveats: Symptomatic-phase blood samples from mildly ill patients and early samples from severe cases were scarce.

TRB was amplified from about 250-500 ng of blood genomic DNA. This clonotype was seen repeatedly, ten times or more. Its antigen is unidentified. BIOMED2 TRB-A/B primer pools were used in multiplex TRB PCR. MiXCR, applied by TCRdb to the multiplex PCR reads, yields one record per CDR3 protein. The sample records about 5,000 distinct CDR3 sequences, about a fifth being singletons. The sequence came from a human donor with active COVID-19. The source material was blood.

Here the CDR3 reads CASSPGTSSNEQFF. CDR3 bases: TGTGCCAGCAGCCCCGGGACTAGCTCAAATGAGCAGTTCTTC. The chain is built from TRBV7-3 and TRBJ2-1, with TRBD2 identical over 9 bases. CDR3 length: 14 amino acids. The germline V gene encodes CDR1 SGHTA and CDR2 FQGTGA. Trimming at V came to 5 bases and at J to 7 bases, leaving 6 bases not matched to a gene.